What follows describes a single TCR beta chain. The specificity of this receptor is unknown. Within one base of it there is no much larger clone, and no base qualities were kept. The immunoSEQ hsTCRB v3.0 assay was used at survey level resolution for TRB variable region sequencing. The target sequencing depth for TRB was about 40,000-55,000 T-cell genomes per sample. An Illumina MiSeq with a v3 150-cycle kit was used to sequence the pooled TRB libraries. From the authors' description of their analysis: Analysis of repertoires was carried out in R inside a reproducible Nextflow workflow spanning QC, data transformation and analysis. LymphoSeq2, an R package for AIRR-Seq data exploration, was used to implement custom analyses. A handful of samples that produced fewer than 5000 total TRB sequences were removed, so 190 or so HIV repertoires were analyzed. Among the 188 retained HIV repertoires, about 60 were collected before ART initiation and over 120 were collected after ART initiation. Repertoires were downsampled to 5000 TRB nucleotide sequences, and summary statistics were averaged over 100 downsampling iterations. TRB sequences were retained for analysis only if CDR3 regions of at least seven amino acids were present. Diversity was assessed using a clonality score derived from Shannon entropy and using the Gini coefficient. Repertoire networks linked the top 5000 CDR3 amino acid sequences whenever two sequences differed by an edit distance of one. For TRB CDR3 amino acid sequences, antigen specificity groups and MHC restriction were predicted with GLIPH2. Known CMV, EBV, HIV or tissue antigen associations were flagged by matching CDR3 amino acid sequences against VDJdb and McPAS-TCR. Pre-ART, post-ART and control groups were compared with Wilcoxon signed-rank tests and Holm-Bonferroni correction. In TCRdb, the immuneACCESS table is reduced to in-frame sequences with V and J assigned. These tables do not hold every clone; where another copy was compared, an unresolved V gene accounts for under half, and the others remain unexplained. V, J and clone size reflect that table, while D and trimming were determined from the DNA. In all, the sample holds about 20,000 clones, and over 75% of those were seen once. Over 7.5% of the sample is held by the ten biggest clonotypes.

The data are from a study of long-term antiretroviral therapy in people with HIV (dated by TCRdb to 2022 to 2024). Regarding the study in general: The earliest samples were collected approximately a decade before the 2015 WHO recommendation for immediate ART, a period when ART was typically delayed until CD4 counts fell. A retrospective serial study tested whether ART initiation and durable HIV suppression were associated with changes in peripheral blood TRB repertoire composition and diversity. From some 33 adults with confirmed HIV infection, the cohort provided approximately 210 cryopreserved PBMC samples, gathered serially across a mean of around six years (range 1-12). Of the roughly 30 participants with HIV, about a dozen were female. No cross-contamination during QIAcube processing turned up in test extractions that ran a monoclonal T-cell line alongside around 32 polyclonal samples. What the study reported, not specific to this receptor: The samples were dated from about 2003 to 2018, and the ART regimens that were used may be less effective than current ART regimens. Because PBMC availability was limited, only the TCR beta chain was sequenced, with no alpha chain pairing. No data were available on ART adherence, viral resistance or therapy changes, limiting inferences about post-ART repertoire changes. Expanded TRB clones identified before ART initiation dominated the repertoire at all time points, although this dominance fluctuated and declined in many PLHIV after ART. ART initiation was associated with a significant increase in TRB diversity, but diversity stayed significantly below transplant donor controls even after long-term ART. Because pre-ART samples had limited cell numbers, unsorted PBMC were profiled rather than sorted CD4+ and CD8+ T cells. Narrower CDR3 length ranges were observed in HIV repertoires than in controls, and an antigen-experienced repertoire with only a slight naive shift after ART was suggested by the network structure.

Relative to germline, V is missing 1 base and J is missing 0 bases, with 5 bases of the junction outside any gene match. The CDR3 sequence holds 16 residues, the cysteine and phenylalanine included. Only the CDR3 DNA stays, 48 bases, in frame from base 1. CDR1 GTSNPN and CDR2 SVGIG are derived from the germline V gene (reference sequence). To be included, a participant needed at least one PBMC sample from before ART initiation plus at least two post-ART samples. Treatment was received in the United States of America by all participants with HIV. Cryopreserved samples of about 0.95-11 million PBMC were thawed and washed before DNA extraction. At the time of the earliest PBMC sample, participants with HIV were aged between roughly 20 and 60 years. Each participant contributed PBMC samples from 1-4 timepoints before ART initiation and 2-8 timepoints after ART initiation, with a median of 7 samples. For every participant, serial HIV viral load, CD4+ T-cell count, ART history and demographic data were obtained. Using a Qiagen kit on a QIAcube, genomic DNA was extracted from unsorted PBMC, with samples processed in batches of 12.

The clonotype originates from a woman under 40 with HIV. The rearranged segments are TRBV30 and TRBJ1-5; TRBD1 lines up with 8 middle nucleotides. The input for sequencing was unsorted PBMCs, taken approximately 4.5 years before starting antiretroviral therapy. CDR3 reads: CAWSAVTGVSNQPQHF. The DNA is TGTGCCTGGAGTGCCGTGACAGGGGTTAGCAATCAGCCCCAGCATTTT.